This TCR beta chain was captured in a study of blood T cell repertoires in COVID-19. The J segment lost 2 bases and the V segment lost 4 bases, leaving 8 bases of the junction unmatched. This CDR3 is 15 amino acids long. Germline lookup yields CDR1 SGHRS and CDR2 YFSETQ. Assay used: immunoSEQ multiplex PCR; TCRdb lists only in-frame clones, some missing. The sample consists of 25,000 to 35,000 clones, under 95% of them appearing once. This receptor was taken from a man between 65 and 85 years old with active or convalescent COVID-19. This chain joins TRBV5-1 and TRBJ1-1; 7 nucleotides match TRBD1. The sample was peripheral blood. Here the CDR3 reads CASSPLGTDNTEAFF. The CDR3 nucleotides read TGCGCCAGCAGCCCCCTGGGGACAGATAACACTGAAGCTTTCTTT.